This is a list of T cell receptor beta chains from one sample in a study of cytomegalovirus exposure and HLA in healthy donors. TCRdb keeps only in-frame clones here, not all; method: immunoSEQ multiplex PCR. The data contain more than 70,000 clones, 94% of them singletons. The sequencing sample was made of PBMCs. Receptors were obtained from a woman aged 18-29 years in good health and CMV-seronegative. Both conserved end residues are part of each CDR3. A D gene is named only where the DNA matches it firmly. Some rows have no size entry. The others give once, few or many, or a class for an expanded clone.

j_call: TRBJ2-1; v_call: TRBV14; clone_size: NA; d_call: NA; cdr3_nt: TGTGCCAGCAGCCAAGGGCGGTTGCGGCGTAGGGAGCAGTTCTTC; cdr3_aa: CASSQGRLRRREQFF
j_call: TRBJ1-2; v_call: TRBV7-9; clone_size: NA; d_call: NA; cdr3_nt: TGTGCCAGCAGCCAGGGTTTAGGTGAGATGAACTATGGCTACACCTTC; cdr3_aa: CASSQGLGEMNYGYTF
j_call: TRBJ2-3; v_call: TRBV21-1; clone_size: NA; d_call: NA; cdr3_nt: TGTGCCAGCAGCAAATCTTACAGGACCACAGATACGCAGTATTTT; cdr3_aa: CASSKSYRTTDTQYF
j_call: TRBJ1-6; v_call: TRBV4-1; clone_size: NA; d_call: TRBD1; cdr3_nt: TGCGCCAGCAGCCAAGGGTTTACAGGGGAAAATTCACCCCTCCACTTT; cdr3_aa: CASSQGFTGENSPLHF
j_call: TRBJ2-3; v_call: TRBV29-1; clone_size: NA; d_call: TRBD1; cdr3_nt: TGCAGCGTCTCGACAGGGGCAGGGGATACGCAGTATTTT; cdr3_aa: CSVSTGAGDTQYF
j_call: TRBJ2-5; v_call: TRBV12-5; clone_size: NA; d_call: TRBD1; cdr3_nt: TGTGCTAGTGGTTTGAGGAGGACCGGGACAGGGCGAGAGACCCAGTACTTC; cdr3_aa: CASGLRRTGTGRETQYF
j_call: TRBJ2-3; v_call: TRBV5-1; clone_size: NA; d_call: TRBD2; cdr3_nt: TGCGCCAGCAGCTTGGGTTTGGGCGGGGGGGCATCGACAGATACGCAGTATTTT; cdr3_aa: CASSLGLGGGASTDTQYF
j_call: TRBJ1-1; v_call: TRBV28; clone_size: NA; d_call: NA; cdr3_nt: TGTGCCAGCAGGAAAGGGGCAAGGGACATATTGAACACTGAAGCTTTCTTT; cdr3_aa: CASRKGARDILNTEAFF
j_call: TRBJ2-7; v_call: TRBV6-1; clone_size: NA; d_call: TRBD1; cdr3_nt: TGTGCCAGCAGAACCGGGACAGGGAGAACCTACGAGCAGTACTTC; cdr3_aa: CASRTGTGRTYEQYF
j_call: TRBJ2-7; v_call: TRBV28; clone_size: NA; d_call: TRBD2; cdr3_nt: TGTGCCAGCAGTACAGAGCATTTTAGCGGGAGCGGCCACGAGCAGTACTTC; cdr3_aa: CASSTEHFSGSGHEQYF
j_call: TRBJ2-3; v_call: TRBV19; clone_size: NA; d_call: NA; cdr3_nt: TGTGCCAGCCAGCAGGGTTTTGAGTCAGATACGCAGTATTTT; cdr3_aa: CASQQGFESDTQYF
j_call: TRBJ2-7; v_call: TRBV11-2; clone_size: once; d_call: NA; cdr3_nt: TGTGCCAGCAGATTGGGGGGAAGCTCCTACGAGCAGTACTTC; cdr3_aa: CASRLGGSSYEQYF
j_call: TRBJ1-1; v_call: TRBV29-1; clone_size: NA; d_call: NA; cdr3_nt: TGCAGCGTGGGCAGGGCAGGTACTGAAGCTTTCTTT; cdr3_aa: CSVGRAGTEAFF
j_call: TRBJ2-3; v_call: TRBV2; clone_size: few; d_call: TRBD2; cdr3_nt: TGTGCCAGCACCAGACTAGCGGGAGAGATCACAGATACGCAGTATTTT; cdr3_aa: CASTRLAGEITDTQYF
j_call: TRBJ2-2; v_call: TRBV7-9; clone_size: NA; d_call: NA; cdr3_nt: TGTGCCAGCAGACCTGACAGCACCGGGGAGCTGTTTTTT; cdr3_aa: CASRPDSTGELFF
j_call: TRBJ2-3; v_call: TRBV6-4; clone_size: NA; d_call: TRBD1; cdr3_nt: TGTGCCAGCAGTGACTCGAGTCAGGGGGAGTCCAGTACGCAGTATTTT; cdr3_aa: CASSDSSQGESSTQYF
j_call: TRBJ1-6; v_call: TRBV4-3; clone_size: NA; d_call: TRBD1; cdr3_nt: TGCGCCAGCAGCCAGTGGGACAGGGGGAATTCACCCCTCCACTTT; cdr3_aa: CASSQWDRGNSPLHF